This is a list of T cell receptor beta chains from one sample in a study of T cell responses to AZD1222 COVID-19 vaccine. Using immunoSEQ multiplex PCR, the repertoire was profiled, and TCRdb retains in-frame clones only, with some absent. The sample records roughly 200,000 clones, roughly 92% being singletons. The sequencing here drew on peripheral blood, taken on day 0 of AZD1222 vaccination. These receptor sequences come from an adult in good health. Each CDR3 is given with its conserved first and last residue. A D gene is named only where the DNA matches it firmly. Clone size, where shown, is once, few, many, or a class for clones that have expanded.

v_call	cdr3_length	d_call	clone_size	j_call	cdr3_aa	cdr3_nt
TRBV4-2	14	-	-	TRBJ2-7	CASSQDLGEYEQYF	TGTGCCAGCAGCCAAGATCTTGGCGAATACGAGCAGTACTTC
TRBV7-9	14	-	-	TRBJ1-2	CASSLDRQGFGYTF	TGTGCCAGCAGCTTAGATCGGCAGGGATTCGGCTACACCTTC
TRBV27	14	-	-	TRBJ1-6	CASKQDIVNSPLHF	TGTGCCAGCAAACAGGACATTGTTAATTCACCCCTCCACTTT
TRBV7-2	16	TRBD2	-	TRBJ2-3	CASSPPLAGGADTQYF	TGTGCCAGCAGCCCGCCCCTAGCGGGGGGCGCAGATACGCAGTATTTT
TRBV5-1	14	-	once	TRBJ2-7	CASSLIQNSYEQYF	TGCGCCAGCAGCTTGATACAGAACTCCTACGAGCAGTACTTC
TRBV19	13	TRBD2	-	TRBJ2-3	CASINGGGDTQYF	TGTGCCAGTATTAATGGCGGGGGTGATACGCAGTATTTT
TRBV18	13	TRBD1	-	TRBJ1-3	CASSPWTGDTIYF	TGTGCCAGCTCACCATGGACAGGGGACACCATATATTTT
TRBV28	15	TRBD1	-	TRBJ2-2	CASSSGGSNTGELFF	TGTGCCAGCAGTTCAGGGGGATCGAACACCGGGGAGCTGTTTTTT
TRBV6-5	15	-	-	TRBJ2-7	CASSYSIRSSYEQYF	TGTGCCAGCAGTTACTCTATCCGGAGCTCCTACGAGCAGTACTTC
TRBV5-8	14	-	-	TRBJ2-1	CASSLNRAYNEQFF	TGTGCCAGCAGCTTGAACAGGGCCTACAATGAGCAGTTCTTC
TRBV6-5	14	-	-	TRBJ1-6	CAVAKGGVDSPLHF	TGTGCCGTGGCAAAAGGGGGAGTTGACTCACCCCTCCACTTT
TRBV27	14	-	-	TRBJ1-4	CASSLYQGKEKLFF	TGTGCCAGCAGTTTATATCAGGGGAAGGAAAAACTGTTTTTT
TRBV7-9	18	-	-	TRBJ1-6	CASSLSTGTTSRASPLHF	TGTGCCAGCAGCCTCAGCACCGGGACAACCTCGCGCGCTTCACCCCTCCACTTT
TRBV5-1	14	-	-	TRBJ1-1	CASSWGDGNTEAFF	TGCGCCAGCAGCTGGGGGGACGGAAACACTGAAGCTTTCTTT
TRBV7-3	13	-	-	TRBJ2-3	CASSSAGTDTQYF	TGTGCCAGCAGCTCCGCCGGCACAGATACGCAGTATTTT
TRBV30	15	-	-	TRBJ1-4	CAWALGGTSNEKLFF	TGTGCCTGGGCCCTCGGCGGGACAAGTAATGAAAAACTGTTTTTT
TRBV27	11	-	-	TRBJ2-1	CASSLGNEQFF	TGTGCCAGCAGTTTAGGGAATGAGCAGTTCTTC
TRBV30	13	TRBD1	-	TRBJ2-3	CAWTLTGVDTQYF	TGTGCCTGGACCTTGACAGGGGTTGATACGCAGTATTTT
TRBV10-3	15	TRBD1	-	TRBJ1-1	CATLTSGTANTEAFF	TGTGCCACCCTGACATCTGGGACAGCAAACACTGAAGCTTTCTTT
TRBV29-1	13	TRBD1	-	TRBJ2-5	CSVGGQGTETQYF	TGCAGCGTTGGAGGACAGGGGACAGAGACCCAGTACTTC
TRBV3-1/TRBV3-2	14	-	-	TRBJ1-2	CASSPGATPYGYTF	TGTGCCAGCAGCCCTGGGGCTACCCCCTATGGCTACACCTTC
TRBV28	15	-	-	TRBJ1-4	CASSSTGLIREKLFF	TGTGCCAGCAGTTCTACAGGGTTAATAAGAGAAAAACTGTTTTTT
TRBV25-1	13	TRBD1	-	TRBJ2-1	CASGTGLFDEQFF	TGTGCCAGCGGGACAGGGTTGTTCGATGAGCAGTTCTTC
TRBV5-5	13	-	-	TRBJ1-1	CASSLGGNTEAFF	TGTGCCAGCAGCTTGGGAGGAAACACTGAAGCTTTCTTT
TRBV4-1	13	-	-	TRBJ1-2	CASSQESGSGYTF	TGCGCCAGCAGCCAAGAATCAGGTTCTGGCTACACCTTC
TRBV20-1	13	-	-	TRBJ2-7	CSASYASPYEQYF	TGCAGTGCTAGTTATGCCTCTCCCTACGAGCAGTACTTC
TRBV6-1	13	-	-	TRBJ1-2	CASSEFGQYGYTF	TGTGCCAGCAGTGAATTTGGACAGTATGGCTACACCTTC
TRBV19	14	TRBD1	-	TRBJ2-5	CASSTGQGRETQYF	TGTGCCAGTAGTACAGGACAGGGTCGGGAGACCCAGTACTTC
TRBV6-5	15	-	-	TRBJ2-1	CASSYSRVSLSEQFF	TGTGCCAGCAGTTACTCGAGAGTCAGCCTCTCGGAGCAGTTCTTC
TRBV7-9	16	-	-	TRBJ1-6	CASSSLSGSYNSPLHF	TGTGCCAGCAGCTCCCTATCTGGCTCCTATAATTCACCCCTCCACTTT
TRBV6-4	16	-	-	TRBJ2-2	CASSVLGEAGTGELFF	TGTGCCAGCAGTGTTTTAGGAGAAGCAGGCACCGGGGAGCTGTTTTTT
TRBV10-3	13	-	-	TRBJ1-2	CAIRSDSSYGYTF	TGTGCCATCAGATCGGACAGTTCCTATGGCTACACCTTC
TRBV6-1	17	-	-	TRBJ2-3	CASSEPPMGRPTDTQYF	TGTGCCAGCAGTGAACCCCCCATGGGTCGGCCCACAGATACGCAGTATTTT
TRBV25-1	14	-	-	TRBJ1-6	CASSSEVPNSPLHF	TGTGCCAGCAGTTCCGAGGTTCCCAATTCACCCCTCCACTTT
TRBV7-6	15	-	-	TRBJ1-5	CASSSVGGSNQPQHF	TGTGCCAGCAGCTCAGTCGGGGGAAGCAATCAGCCCCAGCATTTT
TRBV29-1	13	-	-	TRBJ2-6	CSFPVSGANVPTF	TGCAGCTTCCCGGTGTCTGGGGCCAACGTCCCGACTTTC
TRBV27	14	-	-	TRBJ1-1	CASSRGAMNTEAFF	TGTGCCAGCAGTCGGGGGGCGATGAACACTGAAGCTTTCTTT
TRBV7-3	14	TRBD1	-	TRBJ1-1	CASSTDRGKTEAFF	TGTGCCAGCAGCACAGACAGGGGAAAGACTGAAGCTTTCTTT
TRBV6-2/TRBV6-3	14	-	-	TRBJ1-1	CASSPQVKDTEAFF	TGTGCCAGCAGTCCCCAGGTGAAGGACACTGAAGCTTTCTTT
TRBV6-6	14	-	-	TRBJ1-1	CASNPPQTVTEAFF	TGTGCCAGCAATCCCCCACAGACAGTCACTGAAGCTTTCTTT
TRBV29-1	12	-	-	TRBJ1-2	CSVQDGNYGYTF	TGCAGCGTTCAGGACGGTAACTATGGCTACACCTTC
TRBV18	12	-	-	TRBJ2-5	CASSRLQETQYF	TGTGCCAGCTCCCGCCTCCAAGAGACCCAGTACTTC
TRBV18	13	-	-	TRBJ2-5	CASSRGRGETQYF	TGTGCCAGCTCACGGGGGCGCGGGGAGACCCAGTACTTC
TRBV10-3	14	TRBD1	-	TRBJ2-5	CAINAGTGQGTQYF	TGTGCCATCAACGCCGGGACAGGCCAGGGGACCCAGTACTTC
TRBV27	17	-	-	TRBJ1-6	CASSQQGRLGSYSPLHF	TGTGCCAGCAGTCAGCAGGGCCGCCTTGGCTCGTATTCACCCCTCCACTTT
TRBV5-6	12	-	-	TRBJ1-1	CASSTRNTEAFF	TGTGCCAGCAGCACTCGAAACACTGAAGCTTTCTTT